This section outlines one TCR beta chain sequence together with its context. Its specificity is unknown. These data come from a study of early T cells in non-severe SARS-CoV-2 infection. About the research overall: Sequencing targeted bulk RNA from unsorted whole blood, leaving chains unpaired. Study results and limitations: The matching step, a VDJdb search, favored anti-spike CD8 responses and missed private and CD4 specificities.

The CDR3 runs to 19 residues. Germline V gene data show CDR1 as PRHDT and CDR2 as FYEKMQ (reference sequence). V was trimmed by 1 base and J by 4 bases, leaving 23 bases between them. Individual cDNA molecules were tagged with unique molecular identifiers, the study reported. MiXCR, applied by TCRdb to the 5' RACE reads, yields one record per CDR3 protein. The profile shows tens of thousands of distinct CDR3 sequences, more than 12% of them singletons. This chain joins TRBV13 and TRBJ2-1; D is perhaps TRBD1 or TRBD2 (7 bases each). The sample here was whole blood, taken at baseline. The receptor was derived from an adult who was a healthcare worker with PCR-confirmed SARS-CoV-2 infection or an uninfected control (not recorded which). CDR3 protein: CASSLALAGGGGSYNEQFF. The CDR3 nucleotides are TGTGCCAGCAGCTTAGCTCTTGCAGGGGGTGGCGGGAGTTACAATGAGCAGTTCTTC.